This TCR beta chain was retrieved from a study of vaccination effects on CD4 cells after COVID-19 (dated by TCRdb to between 2021 and 2024). Concerning the study at large: Each participant got two doses of an mRNA SARS-CoV-2 vaccine, either BNT162b2 or mRNA-1273. Altogether, around ten COVID-19 convalescent patients and a few SARS-CoV-2-naive healthy vaccine recipients made up the full study. SARS-CoV-2 spike-specific CD4+ TCR repertoires were compared before and after mRNA vaccination in COVID-19 convalescent patients and in infection-naive vaccine recipients. The Oncomine TCR Beta short-read assay on an Illumina iSeq 100 was used to sequence cultures from other donors in the study. Broader findings and caveats from the paper: Among healthy vaccine recipients, nearly all vaccine-induced clones were SARS-CoV-2 mono-reactive, and just 1 of 255 was cross-reactive with common cold coronaviruses. At late post-vaccination timepoints, both infection-induced and vaccine-induced clones showed marked clonal contraction, consistent with waning T cell responses. Only a small number of convalescent patients were included, and no early post-infection timepoints were available, which limited the study.

As for this clone: Its antigen is currently not known. Qualities for individual bases were not recorded, and no much larger clone is one base off.

CDR1 and CDR2, looked up from the germline V gene (reference sequence), are LGHDT and YNNKEL. Its CDR3 holds 14 amino acids, cysteine through phenylalanine. Solely the CDR3 DNA is kept, with 42 bases framed from the first base. V is trimmed back by 3 bases and J by 8 bases, and the junction contains 7 bases that no gene match accounts for. In the ViraFEST assay, PBMC were stimulated with viral peptide pools, and antigen-specific CD4+ T cell clonotypes were then identified by expansion using TCR sequencing. After less than eleven days of culture, CD4+ T cells were isolated with the EasySep CD4+ T cell isolation kit. The absence of prior SARS-CoV-2 infection in healthy vaccine recipients was confirmed by negative nucleocapsid antibodies before and after vaccination. About 1.8 million PBMC per well were cultured with about 9.6 ug/ml peptides in IMDM containing approximately 4.6% human AB serum, around 10 IU/ml IL-2 and gentamicin. On days 3 and 7, half of the culture medium was replaced with fresh IL-2-containing medium. Unless otherwise noted, each peptide stimulation condition was cultured in triplicate wells. Using Ficoll-Paque Plus gradient centrifugation, PBMC were separated from whole blood and then either used fresh or cryopreserved at -140C. The overlapping peptide pools covered the spike proteins of SARS-CoV-2 as well as those of the common cold coronaviruses HCoV-NL63, HCoV-OC43 and HCoV-229E. The QIAamp micro DNA kit was used to extract genomic DNA from the cultured CD4+ T cells.

Libraries were prepared through the immunoSEQ multiplex PCR assay. TCR beta CDR3 sequencing was performed on DNA from the cultured, isolated CD4+ T cells. In the paper's pipeline: Non-productive TCR sequences were discarded, and reads were trimmed to the CDR3 region, with only CDR3s of 7 or more amino acids retained. Antigen-specific clonotypes were identified with the MANAFEST web app by comparing expansion in peptide wells against reference cultures. For clones to be considered positive, expansion at FDR<0.05 versus reference and all other wells, an odds ratio above 5, and a frequency above 0.1% in two replicate wells were required. A clonotype was called cross-reactive if it was significantly expanded both in SARS-CoV-2 spike wells and in at least one common cold coronavirus spike condition. CDR3 similarity was assessed by Levenshtein distance using the stringdist R package, and unrooted trees were constructed with ape in R 3.6.1. The table comes from immuneACCESS by way of TCRdb, which keeps in-frame sequences with V and J called. Part of the clones is missing from these tables; in studies checked, under half for an unresolved V gene and the rest for unknown reasons. Clonal size and the V and J genes are those of that table, whereas D and trimming came from the DNA. A total of roughly 41,000 clones appear in this sample, approximately 70% of them only once. The top ten constitute approximately 27% of the sample.

This sequence was found in a human donor who received a COVID-19 vaccine. The sequence is built from TRBV3-1 (or the pseudogene TRBV3-2) and TRBJ1-2, with 9 bases aligning to TRBD1. The sequencing used CD4+ T cells from PBMCs cultured with HCoV-OC43 spike peptides, collected before COVID-19 vaccination. The cell subset or site label, as the study defines it: HCoV-OC43 spike overlapping peptide pool stimulation. DNA sequence: TGTGCCAGCAGCCATGAACAGGGGGCGGGAGGCTACACCTTC. Its amino acids are CASSHEQGAGGYTF.